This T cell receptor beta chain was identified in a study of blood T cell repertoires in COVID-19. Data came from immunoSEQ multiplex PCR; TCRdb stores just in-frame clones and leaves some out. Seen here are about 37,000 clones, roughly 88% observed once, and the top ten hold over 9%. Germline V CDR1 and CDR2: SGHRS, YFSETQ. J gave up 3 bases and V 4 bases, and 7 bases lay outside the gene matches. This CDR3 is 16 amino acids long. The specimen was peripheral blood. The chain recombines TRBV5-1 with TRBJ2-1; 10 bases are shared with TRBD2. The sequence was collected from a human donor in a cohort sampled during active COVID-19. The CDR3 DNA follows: TGCGCCAGCAGCCCACCTAGCGGGGGCGACTACAATGAGCAGTTCTTC. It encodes CASSPPSGGDYNEQFF.